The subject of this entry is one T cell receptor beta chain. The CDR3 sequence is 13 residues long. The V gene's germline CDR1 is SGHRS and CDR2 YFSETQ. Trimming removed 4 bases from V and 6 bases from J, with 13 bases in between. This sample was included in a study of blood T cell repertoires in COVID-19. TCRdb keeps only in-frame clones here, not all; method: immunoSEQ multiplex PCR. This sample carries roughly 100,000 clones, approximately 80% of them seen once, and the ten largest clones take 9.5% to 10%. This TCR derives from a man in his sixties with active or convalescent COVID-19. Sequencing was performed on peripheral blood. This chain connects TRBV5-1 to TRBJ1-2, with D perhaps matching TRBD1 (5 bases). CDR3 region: CASSLPRGDGYTF. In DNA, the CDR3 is TGCGCCAGCAGCCTGCCCCGGGGGGATGGCTACACCTTC.